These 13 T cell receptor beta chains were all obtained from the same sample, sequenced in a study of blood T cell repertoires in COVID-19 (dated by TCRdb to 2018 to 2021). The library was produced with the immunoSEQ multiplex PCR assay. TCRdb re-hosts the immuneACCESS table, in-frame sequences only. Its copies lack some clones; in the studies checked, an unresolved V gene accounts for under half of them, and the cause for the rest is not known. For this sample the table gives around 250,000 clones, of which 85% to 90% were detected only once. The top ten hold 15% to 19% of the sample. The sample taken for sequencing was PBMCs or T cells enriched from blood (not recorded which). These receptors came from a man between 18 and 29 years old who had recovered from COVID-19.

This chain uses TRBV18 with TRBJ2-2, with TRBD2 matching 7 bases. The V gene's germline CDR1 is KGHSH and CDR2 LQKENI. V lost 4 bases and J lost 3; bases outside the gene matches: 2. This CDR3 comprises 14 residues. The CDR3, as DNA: TGTGCCAGCTCACGCGGGAGAGACACCGGGGAGCTGTTTTTT. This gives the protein CASSRGRDTGELFF.

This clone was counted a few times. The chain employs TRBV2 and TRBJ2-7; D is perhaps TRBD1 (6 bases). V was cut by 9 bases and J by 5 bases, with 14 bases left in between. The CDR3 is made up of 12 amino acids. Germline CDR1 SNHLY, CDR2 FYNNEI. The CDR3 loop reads CARTGMSNEQYF. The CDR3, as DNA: TGTGCCAGAACAGGGATGTCAAACGAGCAGTACTTC. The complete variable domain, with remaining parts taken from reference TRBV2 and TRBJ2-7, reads EPEVTQTPSHQVTQMGQEVILRCVPISNHLYFYWYRQILGQKVEFLVSFYNNEISEKSEIFDDQFSVERPDGSNFTLKIRSTKLEDSAMYFCARTGMSNEQYFGPGTRLTVT.

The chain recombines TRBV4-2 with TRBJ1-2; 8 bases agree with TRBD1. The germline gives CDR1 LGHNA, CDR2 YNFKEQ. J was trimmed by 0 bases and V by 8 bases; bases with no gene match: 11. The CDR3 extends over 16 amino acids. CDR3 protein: CASSQAGTGTNYGYTF. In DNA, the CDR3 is TGTGCCAGCTCCCAGGCAGGGACAGGAACTAACTATGGCTACACCTTC.

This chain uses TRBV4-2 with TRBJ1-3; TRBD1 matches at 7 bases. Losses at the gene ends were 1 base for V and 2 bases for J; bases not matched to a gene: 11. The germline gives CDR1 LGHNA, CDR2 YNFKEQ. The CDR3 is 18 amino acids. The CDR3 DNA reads TGTGCCAGCAGCCAAGTCATCAGAGCCGGGACAGCTGGAAACACCATATATTTT. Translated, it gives CASSQVIRAGTAGNTIYF.

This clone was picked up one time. For the CDR3, the DNA is TGTGCCAGCAGCTTGTGGCAGGGGGTAGAAAAACTGTTTTTT. It yields the protein CASSLWQGVEKLFF. The genes are TRBV5-6 and TRBJ1-4; 7 bases are shared with TRBD1. Germline V gives CDR1 SGHDT, CDR2 YYEEEE. Losses at the gene ends were 1 base for V and 8 bases for J; bases not matched to a gene: 5. The CDR3 spans 14 residues. The complete variable domain, with remaining parts taken from reference TRBV5-6 and TRBJ1-4, reads DAGVTQSPTHLIKTRGQQVTLRCSPKSGHDTVSWYQQALGQGPQFIFQYYEEEERQRGNFPDRFSGHQFPNYSSELNVNALLLGDSALYLCASSLWQGVEKLFFGSGTQLSVL.

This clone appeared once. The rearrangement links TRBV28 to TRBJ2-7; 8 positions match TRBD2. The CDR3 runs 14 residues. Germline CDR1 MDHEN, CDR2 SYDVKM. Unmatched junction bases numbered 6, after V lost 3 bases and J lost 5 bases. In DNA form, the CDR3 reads TGTGCCAGCAGTTTCCAGCGGGAGATCGACGAGCAGTACTTC. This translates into CASSFQREIDEQYF. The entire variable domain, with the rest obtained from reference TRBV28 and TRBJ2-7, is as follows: DVKVTQSSRYLVKRTGEKVFLECVQDMDHENMFWYRQDPGLGLRLIYFSYDVKMKEKGDIPEGYSVSREKKERFSLILESASTNQTSMYLCASSFQREIDEQYFGPGTRLTVT.

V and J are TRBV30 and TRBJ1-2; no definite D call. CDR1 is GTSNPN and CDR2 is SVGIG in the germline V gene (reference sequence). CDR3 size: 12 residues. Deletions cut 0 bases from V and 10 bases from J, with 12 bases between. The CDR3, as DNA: TGTGCCTGGAGTGTACAGTATCTCGCCTACACCTTC. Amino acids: CAWSVQYLAYTF.

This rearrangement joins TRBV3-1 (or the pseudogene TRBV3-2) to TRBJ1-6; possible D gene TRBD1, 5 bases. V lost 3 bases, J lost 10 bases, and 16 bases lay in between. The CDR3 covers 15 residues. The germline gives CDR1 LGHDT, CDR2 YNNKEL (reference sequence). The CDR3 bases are TGTGCCAGCAGCCAGGGGCCCCAATCCGGCTCACCCCTCCACTTT. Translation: CASSQGPQSGSPLHF.

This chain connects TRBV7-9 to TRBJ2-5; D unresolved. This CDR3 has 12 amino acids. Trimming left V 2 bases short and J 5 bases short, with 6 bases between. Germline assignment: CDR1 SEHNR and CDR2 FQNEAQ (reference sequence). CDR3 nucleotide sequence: TGTGCCAGCAGCTTATATCGGGAGACCCAGTACTTC. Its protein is CASSLYRETQYF.

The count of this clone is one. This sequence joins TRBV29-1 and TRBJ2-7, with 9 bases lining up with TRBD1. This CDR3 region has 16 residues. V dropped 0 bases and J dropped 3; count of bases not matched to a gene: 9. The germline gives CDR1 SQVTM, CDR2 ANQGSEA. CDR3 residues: CSVEDQGQGNFYEQYF. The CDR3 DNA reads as TGCAGCGTTGAAGATCAGGGACAGGGAAATTTCTACGAGCAGTACTTC.

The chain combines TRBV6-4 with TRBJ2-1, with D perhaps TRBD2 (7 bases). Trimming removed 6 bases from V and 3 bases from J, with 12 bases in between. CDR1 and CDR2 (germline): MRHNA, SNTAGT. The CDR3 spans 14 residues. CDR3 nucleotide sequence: TGTGCCAGCAGCCGGGGGGCCTACTACAATGAGCAGTTCTTC. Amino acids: CASSRGAYYNEQFF.

The CDR3 spells CASRAPGTVYEQYF. The CDR3 DNA is TGTGCCAGCCGAGCGCCAGGGACAGTTTACGAGCAGTACTTC. This chain joins TRBV27 and TRBJ2-7; 7 bases line up with TRBD1. The CDR3 length is 14 residues. The germline V gene has CDR1 MNHEY and CDR2 SMNVEV (reference sequence). The ends lost 8 bases at V and 4 bases at J; junction bases unmatched: 11.

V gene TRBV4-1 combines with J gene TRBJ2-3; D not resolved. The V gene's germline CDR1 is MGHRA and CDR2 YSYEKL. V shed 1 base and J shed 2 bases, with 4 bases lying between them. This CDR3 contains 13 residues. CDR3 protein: CASSQVSTDTQYF. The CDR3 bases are TGCGCCAGCAGCCAAGTCTCCACAGATACGCAGTATTTT.